This TCR beta chain was obtained from a study of blood T cell repertoires in COVID-19. Original data processing: Quantification of nucleated cells was approximated via reference gene primer amplification. The method was immunoSEQ multiplex PCR; TCRdb's version includes in-frame clones alone and lacks a portion of them. V and J calls and clone size follow that table, whereas D and trimming were derived from the DNA. This table has about 160,000 clones, over 70% appearing once. This clone was picked up one time. V lost 3 bases, J lost 2 bases, and 4 bases stayed unmatched. Looked up from germline, CDR1 is MNHNY and CDR2 is SVGAGI (reference sequence). The CDR3 length is 15 residues.

The sequenced sample consisted of peripheral blood. This chain uses TRBV6-6 with TRBJ1-2; 9 bases line up with TRBD1. The source of this sequence is a woman in her sixties with acute or convalescent COVID-19. The CDR3 DNA sequence: TGTGCCAGCAGTTATGGGGACAGGGCGAACTATGGCTACACCTTC. Translating it yields CASSYGDRANYGYTF.